The following is a T cell receptor (beta chain) sequence with its context. Antigen specificity is unknown. This entry belongs to a study of human versus mouse CDR3 diversity and MHC coevolution. On the study more broadly: Samples had between roughly 5.5 x 10^6 and 1.8 x 10^7 valid reads. Study-level results: Compared with mice, human CDR3s carried more deletions and insertions on average.

CDR3 length equals 11 residues. Germline CDR1 MDHEN, CDR2 SYDVKM. V gave up 5 bases and J gave up 6 bases, with 6 bases separating them. Here immunoSEQ multiplex PCR was the method, and the copy in TCRdb shows in-frame clones only, minus some. The sample consists of about 80,000 clones, over 85% of them appearing once. J is TRBJ2-3 and V is TRBV28; the D gene is possibly TRBD2 (5 bases). Specimen: naive CD4+ T cells from blood. Stated subset: CD45RO-negative CD62L-positive naive CD4 T cells. This receptor was identified in a person aged 25 to 69 in good health. CDR3 amino acids: CASSPGDTQYF. CDR3 coding DNA: TGTGCCAGCAGTCCGGGGGATACGCAGTATTTT.